This TCR beta chain is from a study of cytomegalovirus exposure and HLA in healthy donors (dated by TCRdb to between 2016 and 2019). In terms of the full investigation: An earlier analysis of about 560 of the donors reported 276 Gb of sequence data and 90 million to 120 million unique TCR beta sequences obtained from some 200 million T cells. An early release that covered more than 550 HLA-typed donors contained approximately 320 gigabases of sequencing data and about 84 million unique TCR sequences. Of the roughly 400 genotyped donors, 81% fell in the genetic ancestry cluster associated with self-reported Caucasian donors. The aim of the study was to test whether cataloging public T cell receptors could identify signatures of past pathogen exposure. The study profiled the T cell repertoires of approximately 700 subjects by immunosequencing and related them to cytomegalovirus serostatus. Besides the first cohort of approximately 710 subjects, a separate validation cohort made up of 120 different subjects was used. High-throughput TCR immunosequencing, statistical association of individual TCRs with disease status, and machine learning were combined to predict cytomegalovirus infection status. In a later analysis, previously published TCR beta repertoires from some 640 donors were re-analyzed and high-resolution HLA genotyping was added so that TCR occurrence patterns could be studied. Rather than drawing on any new phenotypic data, the later analysis identified candidate immune exposures from TCR beta sequences and the way those sequences occurred across donors. An earlier analysis of 587 of the donors applied high-throughput TCR beta sequencing to assess whether each TCR beta V gene segment acted as functional or pseudogenic. Alongside the repertoire data, information on donor age, sex, ethnicity and CMV serostatus was compiled. Genome-wide SNP genotypes for about 65% of the roughly 670 donors were used in a later genetic analysis, which treated that subset as a discovery cohort. Every repertoire in the discovery cohort had been generated on one and the same sequencing platform. Both class I and class II loci were covered by HLA typing, at four-digit resolution. Typing coverage varied by locus: roughly 629-640 donors for A, B, C, DRB1 and DQB1; some 520 for DQA1; over 600 for DPA1; 400 to 480 for DPB1. Several DR-DQ haplotypes were handled as single units for association and clustering because linkage in the cohort was strong. On average, 235,054 unique TCR beta nucleotide sequences were sequenced per donor among some 430 genotyped donors of the cohort, with roughly 18% of those sequences being non-productive. General findings and caveats noted by the study authors: An association between a missense DCLRE1C variant and V-gene and J-gene trimming of TCR beta chains was found in a later genetic analysis and replicated in an independent cohort. A cluster of highly shared sequence variants was judged likely to be a technical artifact of the sequencing pipeline. A later analysis found that TCR association rates varied across HLA loci, with DRB1 alleles showing the most associated TCRs and HLA-C alleles the fewest. The classifier was reported to diagnose cytomegalovirus status with high specificity and sensitivity in both the original and validation cohorts. Linkage disequilibrium might explain the correlated functional status among segregating V segments, but an unknown experimental factor could not be excluded. Sequencing depth was assumed to be roughly uniform across donors in the presence/absence analyses, though that assumption may not hold. The earlier analysis of 587 of the donors excluded approximately 15 rarely observed V segments, including chromosome 9 orphons, because counts were too low. A further reported finding was that TCR beta sequences accurately predicted the HLA-A and HLA-B alleles for most subjects in the first cohort. According to a later genetic analysis, donors in an Asian-associated ancestry cluster had fewer N-insertions in productive TCRs than the approximately 710-donor mean. In vitro tests confirmed that three of the cytomegalovirus-associated TCR beta chains recognize cytomegalovirus antigens. A later analysis associated approximately 17,000 TCR beta sequences with specific HLA alleles at a false discovery rate of 0.05. An earlier analysis of approximately 570 of the donors showed that most TCR beta V segments appeared in productive rearrangements either about 90% or about 30% of the time, which broadly matched IMGT annotations. In this cohort, only TCR beta chains were sequenced, and detectable features were limited by the absence of alpha or paired-chain data. Assigning TCR associations to individual alleles was difficult when HLA alleles, especially DR and DQ, strongly co-occurred. In a later analysis, most CMV-associated TCR beta chains were found to appear HLA-restricted, with HLA associations seemingly driven largely by CMV exposure. Some IMGT-functional V segments, including TRBV6-2 and TRBV6-3, could not be distinguished by the 87-base-pair reads and were therefore excluded. Because HLA typing was missing for some donors at each locus, association tests included only the typed subset. The only immune exposure information available for the cohort was CMV serostatus. Across donors, most TCR sequences were observed very rarely, whereas some public TCRs were present in many individuals. In the study, 150 to 200 TCR beta chains were listed as associated with cytomegalovirus. In a later analysis, HLA-associated TCR beta chains showed more clonal expansion and lower generation probabilities than non-associated chains that were equally common. According to a later analysis, parvovirus B19, influenza, CMV and Epstein-Barr virus appeared linked to several top co-occurrence clusters. According to the authors, the approach could potentially be generalized to other disease states and immunological phenotypes.

Library preparation used the immunoSEQ multiplex PCR assay. For the multiplex PCR, a mixture combining 60 forward primers for TCR Vbeta segments and 13 reverse primers for TCR Jbeta segments was used. The CDR3 region of rearranged TCR beta genes was amplified from genomic DNA with a multiplex PCR assay. On the Illumina HiSeq System, the amplified TCR beta libraries were sequenced as 87-base-pair reads. As for the authors' bioinformatics: In a later analysis, tens of millions of unique TCR beta chains were counted across the 500 to 850 repertoires, and some 10 million of these chains were shared by at least two donors. A nearest-neighbor algorithm error-corrected the raw reads and collapsed the reads into unique sequences, merging closely related sequences to remove PCR and sequencing errors. CDR3 sequences were aligned to IMGT reference sequences to assign V, D and J gene segments. For a sequence to be retained, a match of at least six nucleotides was required to both a V gene segment and a J gene segment. A rearrangement was called productive if the CDR3 had no stop codons and remained in frame with V and J, and every other rearrangement was called non-productive. Following IMGT convention, CDR3 was defined as the stretch from the second conserved V-encoded cysteine to the conserved J-encoded phenylalanine. The earlier analysis of fewer than 700 of the donors excluded sequences that lacked an unambiguous match to a single V gene segment. An earlier analysis of under 750 of the donors called V segments functional above 56.7% productive rearrangements and segregating when the between-donor standard deviation exceeded 5%. A statistical classification framework was developed to diagnose cytomegalovirus status using the catalog of TCR beta chain sequences. In a later analysis, TCR nucleotide sequences were compared against IMGT/GENE-DB human TR gene sequences so that V and J genes could be assigned. In a later analysis, CDR3 sequences and most-parsimonious VDJ recombination scenarios were assigned using the TCRdist pipeline. In a later analysis, each TCR beta chain was defined by its CDR3 amino acid sequence together with its V-gene family, and reads lacking a unique V-gene family were excluded. As a way to deal with suspected cross-contamination and a sequencing artifact, a later analysis dropped approximately 570 nucleotide sequences that were highly shared and had low generation probability. In a later analysis, a clonal expansion index was calculated for each public chain from normalized within-repertoire ranks of inferred template counts. In a later analysis, generation probabilities were computed with a VDJ recombination model fitted to out-of-frame rearrangements, and the resulting probabilities were checked against IGoR. A later analysis scored TCR-TCR, TCR-HLA and TCR-CMV co-occurrence with hypergeometric tests, applying a repertoire-size bias correction to TCR pairs. False discovery rates were estimated in a later analysis by permuting HLA or CMV assignments 20 times. In a later analysis, co-occurring TCRs were grouped with DBSCAN, and TCRdist sequence similarity was added when clustering was performed within HLA-allele-positive subsets. Repertoires with fewer than 30,000 or more than 120,000 public chains, plus five repertoires with anomalous nucleotide sharing, were excluded from co-occurrence clustering. TCRdb provides this immuneACCESS table in a form limited to in-frame rearrangements. Some clones are lacking; in checked studies, under half of them reflect an unresolved V gene, and why the rest are absent is not known. V, J and clone size are those of that table, while D and trimming were read from the DNA. The table for this sample lists 150,000 to 200,000 clones; 82% of them were counted only once. The ten largest clonotypes hold roughly 0.99% of the sample.

The cohort was made up of approximately 700 healthy bone marrow donors. All cohort members were sampled while nominally healthy, although unrecorded immune exposures were likely present. The donor tested CMV seropositive and was one of the 289 seropositive cohort members. Every donor gave a peripheral blood sample, and the peripheral blood mononuclear cells from that sample were used for TCR beta sequencing. The Qiagen DNeasy Blood Extraction Kit was used to extract genomic DNA from the blood cell samples. Regarding this clone: What this receptor recognizes is not known. No base-level quality is on record; no much larger clone is a single base apart.

CDR1 and CDR2, per the germline V gene, are MGHRA and YSYEKL. V has 2 bases trimmed and J has 6 bases trimmed; junction bases matching no gene number 8. The CDR3 covers 16 residues, taking in both the cysteine and the phenylalanine. Kept here is only the CDR3 DNA, which spans 48 bases and is read in frame from base 1. The specimen sequenced was PBMCs. The rearranged chain carries TRBV4-1 and TRBJ2-2, with 8 bases matching TRBD2. This receptor was taken from a girl aged 2-10 years in good health and CMV-seropositive. CDR3 reads: CASSQKREKGPGELFF. The DNA sequence reads TGCGCCAGCAGCCAAAAGCGGGAGAAAGGCCCCGGGGAGCTGTTTTTT.